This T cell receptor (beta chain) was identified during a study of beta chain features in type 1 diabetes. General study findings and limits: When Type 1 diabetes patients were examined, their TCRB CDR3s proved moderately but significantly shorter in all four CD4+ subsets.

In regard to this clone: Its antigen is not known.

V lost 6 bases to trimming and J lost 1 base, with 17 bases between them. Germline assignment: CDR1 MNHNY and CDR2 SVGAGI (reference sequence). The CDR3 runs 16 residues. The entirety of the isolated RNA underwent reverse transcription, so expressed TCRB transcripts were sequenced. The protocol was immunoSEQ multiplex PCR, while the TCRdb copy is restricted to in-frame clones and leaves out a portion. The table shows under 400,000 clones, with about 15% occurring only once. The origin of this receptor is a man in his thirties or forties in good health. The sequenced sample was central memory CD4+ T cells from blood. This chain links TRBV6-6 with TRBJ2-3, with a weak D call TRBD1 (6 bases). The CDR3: CASSFGQSDGTDTQYF. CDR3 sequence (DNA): TGTGCCAGCAGCTTCGGACAGAGCGACGGCACAGATACGCAGTATTTT.